Listed below are T cell receptor beta chains from one sample, sequenced in a study of T cells after yellow fever vaccination. TCRdb re-derived calls from the 5' RACE reads in MiXCR, one entry per CDR3 protein. The table records hundreds of thousands of distinct CDR3 sequences, approximately 13% of them present only once. The sequences come from PBMCs, collected on the day of the yellow fever booster vaccination. These receptors all stem from a man aged 30 to 45 who received the YFV17D yellow fever vaccine. The CDR3 runs from the conserved cysteine through the conserved F or W. D genes are given only for firm matches. Not every row has a clone size; where given, it reads once, few, many or a size class.

V gene	J gene	clone size	D gene	CDR3 DNA	CDR3 protein
TRBV24-1	TRBJ2-5	few	TRBD1	TGTGCCACCAGTGACACAGGGGCGGGAGAGACCCAGTACTTC	CATSDTGAGETQYF
TRBV5-1	TRBJ2-1	many	-	TGCGCCAGCAGCTTGGCGGGGACTCCCTTCCCCAATGAGCAGTTCTTC	CASSLAGTPFPNEQFF
TRBV15	TRBJ2-3	few	-	TGTGCCACCAGCAGGGAGACTAGTCTATGGACAGATACGCAGTATTTT	CATSRETSLWTDTQYF
TRBV28	TRBJ2-6	-	-	TGTGCCAGCAGTTGGGCGGGTCCTGGGGCCAACGTCCTGACTTTC	CASSWAGPGANVLTF
TRBV6-2/TRBV6-3	TRBJ1-2	few	-	TGTGCCAGCAGTTACGAGGCTATGGGCTACACCTTC	CASSYEAMGYTF
TRBV12-3/TRBV12-4	TRBJ2-6	-	-	TGTGCCAGCAGTTCCCTGCAGGCTACCTTTGGGGCCAACGTCCTGACTTTC	CASSSLQATFGANVLTF
TRBV7-2	TRBJ2-1	few	TRBD2	TGTGCCAGCAGCTTAGCCCTAGCGGCCAATGAGCAGTTCTTC	CASSLALAANEQFF
TRBV24-1	TRBJ2-1	few	-	TGTGCCACCAGTGATCCCTCGGGCTACTACAATGAGCAGTTCTTC	CATSDPSGYYNEQFF
TRBV4-3	TRBJ1-3	-	-	TGCGCCAGCAGCCAAGAATACCCAGCCACTGGAAACACCATATATTTT	CASSQEYPATGNTIYF
TRBV2	TRBJ2-3	-	TRBD2	TGTGCCAGCAAAACTAGCGGAAGCACAGATACGCAGTATTTT	CASKTSGSTDTQYF
TRBV20-1	TRBJ2-7	few	-	TGCAGTGCTACCCCCCTGGGTATAGGCGCGGGGACCTACGAGCAGTACTTC	CSATPLGIGAGTYEQYF
TRBV28	TRBJ2-1	-	-	TGTGCCAGCACGAAGGAGGCAGCATTAAATGAGCAGTTCTTC	CASTKEAALNEQFF
TRBV19	TRBJ1-5	-	-	TGTGCCAGTAGTATAGTCGCCCTAGGCAATCAGCCCCAGCATTTT	CASSIVALGNQPQHF
TRBV7-2	TRBJ2-5	few	TRBD2	TGTGCCAGCAGCTTACTAGCGGGAGCCGGGGGTGAGACCCAGTACTTC	CASSLLAGAGGETQYF
TRBV20-1	TRBJ2-3	-	-	TGCAGTGCCGAAACCGCGGGGGCAAAAGAAGATACGCAGTATTTT	CSAETAGAKEDTQYF
TRBV7-2	TRBJ2-2	-	TRBD2	TGTGCCAGCAGCTCTCTAGCGGGGGGCACCGGGGAGCTGTTTTTT	CASSSLAGGTGELFF
TRBV6-1	TRBJ2-3	-	TRBD2	TGTGCCAGCAGCCGACCTCTTCTAGCGGGAGGCACAGATACGCAGTATTTT	CASSRPLLAGGTDTQYF
TRBV9	TRBJ2-2	few	-	TGTGCCACAAGTTTGTCTGACACCGGGGAGCTGTTTTTT	CATSLSDTGELFF
TRBV5-1	TRBJ2-5	many	-	TGCGCCAGCAGCTTGCCAGGGCAAGAGACCCAGTACTTC	CASSLPGQETQYF
TRBV12-3/TRBV12-4	TRBJ2-2	-	-	TGTGCCAGCAGTTTATTAGTAGGAGGTGGCACCGGGGAGCTGTTTTTT	CASSLLVGGGTGELFF
TRBV29-1	TRBJ2-5	many	-	TGCAGCTTCGAGGGACGGAACCAAGAGACCCAGTACTTC	CSFEGRNQETQYF
TRBV5-1	TRBJ2-5	-	TRBD1	TGCGCCAGCAGCTTGACCCGGACAGGGCGGGAGACCCAGTACTTC	CASSLTRTGRETQYF
TRBV12-3/TRBV12-4	TRBJ1-6	-	TRBD1	TGTGTCAGCAGCGTCGGGACAGGGTATTCACCCCTCCACTTT	CVSSVGTGYSPLHF
TRBV7-2	TRBJ2-5	-	-	TGTGCCAGCAGCACTACTCCCCTAGGGGTCCAAGAGACCCAGTACTTC	CASSTTPLGVQETQYF
TRBV4-2	TRBJ2-5	-	TRBD2	TGTGCCAGCAGCCAAGGCAAAAGCGGGATTTTTCAAGAGACCCAGTACTTC	CASSQGKSGIFQETQYF
TRBV19	TRBJ1-5	-	-	TGTGCCAGTAGCCCGGGGGTAAGCCAGCCCCAGCATTTT	CASSPGVSQPQHF
TRBV6-1	TRBJ2-7	-	-	TGTGCCAGCAGCTCCCGGGGCGGGATAAGCTCCTACGAGCAGTACTTC	CASSSRGGISSYEQYF
TRBV19	TRBJ2-7	few	-	TGTGCCAGTAGCCTCGGGACGGAATACGAGCAGTACTTC	CASSLGTEYEQYF
TRBV6-5	TRBJ2-5	-	TRBD1	TGTGCCAGCAGTTATGGGACAGGGACGATGGAGACCCAGTACTTC	CASSYGTGTMETQYF
TRBV4-3	TRBJ2-3	-	-	TGCGCCAGCAGCCAAGGGTCAGACACAGATACGCAGTATTTT	CASSQGSDTDTQYF
TRBV5-5	TRBJ2-5	many	-	TGTGCCAGCAGCTTGGCCGTCGGGGATGCAGGGGAGACCCAGTACTTC	CASSLAVGDAGETQYF
TRBV7-9	TRBJ2-5	few	-	TGTGCCAGCAGCTTAGGTCTAGACCCCCAAGAGACCCAGTACTTC	CASSLGLDPQETQYF
TRBV27	TRBJ2-1	few	TRBD1	TGTGCCAGCAACGAACAGGGGGGCAATGAGCAGTTCTTC	CASNEQGGNEQFF
TRBV15	TRBJ2-5	-	TRBD2	TGTGCCACCAGCCGCCGAGCGGGAGTACAGGAGACCCAGTACTTC	CATSRRAGVQETQYF
TRBV7-2	TRBJ1-4	few	TRBD1	TGTGCCAGCAGCCCAGGCGACAGGGCCCTTAATGAAAAACTGTTTTTT	CASSPGDRALNEKLFF
TRBV7-9	TRBJ1-3	few	-	TGTGCCAGCAGCTTAGTTGCAGGGGACACCATATATTTT	CASSLVAGDTIYF
TRBV7-9	TRBJ2-3	few	TRBD2	TGTGCCAGCAGCTCCGCCGCTTGGCGGGAGGTCACAGATACGCAGTATTTT	CASSSAAWREVTDTQYF